The source of this T cell receptor beta chain is a study of T cells in Graves' hyperthyroidism and ophthalmopathy. Between the trimmed V and J ends, which lost 3 bases and 5 bases, there was a span of 18 bases. Germline assignment: CDR1 SGHAT and CDR2 FQNNGV. The CDR3 consists of 16 residues. Amplification of TCR beta CDR3 regions was performed using RNA transcripts as template. Primed by the HTBI set, a first-round RT-PCR was run on the TCR CDR3. TCRdb independently ran MiXCR on the multiplex PCR reads; one entry per CDR3 protein. The table includes approximately 720,000 distinct CDR3 sequences, under 20% detected once. Exclusion followed for patients with uncontrolled infection, other autoimmune disease, pregnancy or lactation. The PBMCs studied were ones that came from about 10 ml fresh peripheral blood. This clonotype was picked up many times. Its target is unknown. General study findings and limits: Blood shared most expanded thyroid clonotypes above 0.001.

This receptor was obtained from a woman in her 50s with Graves' hyperthyroidism that later progressed to Graves' ophthalmopathy. The sequenced sample was blood. The chain couples TRBV11-2 to TRBJ2-3; D might be TRBD2 (5 bases). The DNA for the CDR3 is TGTGCCAGCAGCTTCGGCAGGAGGAGTGGAGGAGATACGCAGTATTTT. Translation gives CASSFGRRSGGDTQYF. Filled out from reference TRBV11-2 and TRBJ2-3, the complete variable domain reads EAGVAQSPRYKIIEKRQSVAFWCNPISGHATLYWYQQILGQGPKLLIQFQNNGVVDDSQLPKDRFSAERLKGVDSTLKIQPAKLEDSAVYLCASSFGRRSGGDTQYFGPGTRLTVL.